The rows below give T cell receptor beta chains drawn from one sample of a study of Tregs in tolerant kidney transplant recipients. The repertoire was sequenced with immunoSEQ multiplex PCR; TCRdb's copy has only in-frame clones and lacks some. In the table there are 200,000 to 300,000 clones, about 86% of which are singletons. The specimen was CD4+ T cells from blood. Source of these receptors: a human donor in good health. CDR3s include the opening cysteine and the closing phenylalanine or tryptophan. A D gene is named only where the DNA matches it firmly. Size is stated for part of the rows, as once, few or many counts, or as a class when the clone is expanded.

d_gene	v_gene	abundance	j_gene	CDR3nt	CDR3aa
NA	TRBV6-1	NA	TRBJ2-5	TGTGCCAGCAGTGAAGGGACTGACAAAGAGACCCAGTACTTC	CASSEGTDKETQYF
NA	TRBV19	NA	TRBJ1-2	TGTGCCAGTAACCCTCAGGCAGGGACCTATGGCTACACCTTC	CASNPQAGTYGYTF
NA	TRBV4-1	few	TRBJ1-3	TGCGCCAGCAGCCAGACCGGAAACACCATATATTTT	CASSQTGNTIYF
NA	TRBV18	NA	TRBJ1-1	TGTGCCAGCTCATTATCCACGAACACTGAAGCTTTCTTT	CASSLSTNTEAFF
NA	TRBV11-3	NA	TRBJ1-5	TGTGCCAGCAGCCCCGACAGTACCCCGAATCAGCCCCAGCATTTT	CASSPDSTPNQPQHF
NA	TRBV5-8	NA	TRBJ1-2	TGTGCCAGCAGTCTTCAACTTGGCTACACCTTC	CASSLQLGYTF
TRBD1	TRBV27	NA	TRBJ1-5	TGTGCCAGCAGACAGGGGTGGGGCAATCAGCCCCAGCATTTT	CASRQGWGNQPQHF
NA	TRBV6-5	NA	TRBJ2-6	TGTGCCAGCAGCCCGACAGGTACCGGGGCCAACGTCCTGACTTTC	CASSPTGTGANVLTF
NA	TRBV5-4	NA	TRBJ2-2	TGTGCCAGCAGCTTGGGGGCGGGGATGAACACCGGGGAGCTGTTTTTT	CASSLGAGMNTGELFF
NA	TRBV27	NA	TRBJ1-1	TGTGCCAGCAGTCTTCAGGGGACCAACACTGAAGCTTTCTTT	CASSLQGTNTEAFF
NA	TRBV2	NA	TRBJ2-3	TGTGCCAGCAGTGGTCCCATCTGGACAGATACGCAGTATTTT	CASSGPIWTDTQYF
NA	TRBV7-9	NA	TRBJ2-7	TGTGCCAGCAGGGGACCTTGGTCCTACGAGCAGTACTTC	CASRGPWSYEQYF
TRBD1	TRBV12-5	NA	TRBJ1-1	TGTGCTAGTGGTACCGCAGGGGGGACTGAAGCTTTCTTT	CASGTAGGTEAFF
TRBD1	TRBV5-5	NA	TRBJ2-1	TGTGCCAGCAGCGCTGGACAGGGTCCATACAATGAGCAGTTCTTC	CASSAGQGPYNEQFF
NA	TRBV19	NA	TRBJ1-2	TGTGCCAGTAGCAGGGGCGGCTATGGCTACACCTTC	CASSRGGYGYTF
NA	TRBV6-5	NA	TRBJ2-4	TGTGCCAGCAGTGATCTTAGGAACGAAAACATTCAGTACTTC	CASSDLRNENIQYF
NA	TRBV5-1	NA	TRBJ1-3	TGCGCCAGCAGCTTGGATGGGTTCCAGCGCTCTGGAAACACCATATATTTT	CASSLDGFQRSGNTIYF
NA	TRBV6-1	once	TRBJ1-5	TGTGCCAGCAGGCCTAGGGGGGACATCAATCAGCCCCAGCATTTT	CASRPRGDINQPQHF
TRBD1	TRBV9	NA	TRBJ2-2	TGTGCCAGCAGCGTAGCAACCAGGGGGCCCGGGGAGCTGTTTTTT	CASSVATRGPGELFF
TRBD1	TRBV12-5	NA	TRBJ2-5	TGTGCTAGTGGTGACAGGGGGGAGACCCAGTACTTC	CASGDRGETQYF
NA	TRBV5-4	few	TRBJ1-2	TGTGCCAGCAGCTTGGGGCAGAATAACTATGGCTACACCTTC	CASSLGQNNYGYTF
NA	TRBV6-5	NA	TRBJ1-5	TGTGCCAGCAGAAACGGAGGGAGCAATCAGCCCCAGCATTTT	CASRNGGSNQPQHF
NA	TRBV18	NA	TRBJ2-7	TGTGCCAGCTCATCTACAACAGGGACAAACGCGGGAGAGCAGTACTTC	CASSSTTGTNAGEQYF
TRBD2	TRBV14	NA	TRBJ2-4	TGTGCCAGCAGCCAAGCTAGCGGGAGTAACATTCAGTACTTC	CASSQASGSNIQYF
NA	TRBV30	once	TRBJ1-2	TGTGCCTGGAGCCTAGACAGGAGGGATATATATGGCTACACCTTC	CAWSLDRRDIYGYTF
TRBD1	TRBV5-1	NA	TRBJ2-7	TGCGCCAGCAGCTTGGGGACAGGGGGTCCTTCCTACGAGCAGTACTTC	CASSLGTGGPSYEQYF
NA	TRBV2	NA	TRBJ2-3	TGTGCCAGCAGTGATCTTACGATCACAGATACGCAGTATTTT	CASSDLTITDTQYF
NA	TRBV18	once	TRBJ2-1	TGTGCCAGCTCACCGACCGGGGGCAGCTCCTACAATGAGCAGTTCTTC	CASSPTGGSSYNEQFF
NA	TRBV30	NA	TRBJ1-5	TGTGCCTGGAGTGGGCAGTTGGGACGCCAGCCCCAGCATTTT	CAWSGQLGRQPQHF
NA	TRBV5-1	NA	TRBJ1-1	TGCGCCAGCAGCTTGGCCGTGGGGTTGGGGACTGAAGCTTTCTTT	CASSLAVGLGTEAFF
TRBD1	TRBV5-1	NA	TRBJ2-5	TGCGCCAGCAGCTTGTTGGGACAGGGGGCTGAGACCCAGTACTTC	CASSLLGQGAETQYF
NA	TRBV7-6	once	TRBJ2-2	TGTGCCAGCAGCTGGCCCGGGACACAGAACACCGGGGAGCTGTTTTTT	CASSWPGTQNTGELFF
NA	TRBV11-3	NA	TRBJ2-2	TGTGCCAGCAGCCTCATGGGCGGCACGAACACCGGGGAGCTGTTTTTT	CASSLMGGTNTGELFF
TRBD1	TRBV6-5	few	TRBJ2-1	TGTGCCAGCAGTTACCGGGACAGGTTATACAATGAGCAGTTCTTC	CASSYRDRLYNEQFF
TRBD1	TRBV5-1	NA	TRBJ2-1	TGCGCCAGCAGCTTGGACGGACAGGGTATTCCCTACAATGAGCAGTTCTTC	CASSLDGQGIPYNEQFF
NA	TRBV30	NA	TRBJ2-5	TGTGCCTGGAGTCCCCGGGAGACCCAGTACTTC	CAWSPRETQYF
NA	TRBV21-1	NA	TRBJ1-5	TGTGCCAGCAGCAAACCGGACAGGGGGCGCGGGCAGCCCCAGCATTTT	CASSKPDRGRGQPQHF
TRBD1	TRBV7-9	NA	TRBJ2-5	TGTGCCAGCAGCTTTGAGGGGGCGCGGGAGACCCAGTACTTC	CASSFEGARETQYF
NA	TRBV5-4	NA	TRBJ2-1	TGTGCCAGCAGCTACGAGGTCCTGTACAATGAGCAGTTCTTC	CASSYEVLYNEQFF
NA	TRBV14	NA	TRBJ2-7	TGTGCCAGCAGCCATTGGGCCAGGGCTACCTACGAGCAGTACTTC	CASSHWARATYEQYF
NA	TRBV7-9	NA	TRBJ1-1	TGTGCCAGCAGCTGGACAGCGTCGAACACTGAAGCTTTCTTT	CASSWTASNTEAFF
NA	TRBV4-1	few	TRBJ1-5	TGCGCCAGCAGCCAATCCGGGCCGCAGCCCCAGCATTTT	CASSQSGPQPQHF
NA	TRBV4-2	NA	TRBJ2-3	TGTGCCAGCAGCCAAGATCGGCTAGCCCCAGATACGCAGTATTTT	CASSQDRLAPDTQYF